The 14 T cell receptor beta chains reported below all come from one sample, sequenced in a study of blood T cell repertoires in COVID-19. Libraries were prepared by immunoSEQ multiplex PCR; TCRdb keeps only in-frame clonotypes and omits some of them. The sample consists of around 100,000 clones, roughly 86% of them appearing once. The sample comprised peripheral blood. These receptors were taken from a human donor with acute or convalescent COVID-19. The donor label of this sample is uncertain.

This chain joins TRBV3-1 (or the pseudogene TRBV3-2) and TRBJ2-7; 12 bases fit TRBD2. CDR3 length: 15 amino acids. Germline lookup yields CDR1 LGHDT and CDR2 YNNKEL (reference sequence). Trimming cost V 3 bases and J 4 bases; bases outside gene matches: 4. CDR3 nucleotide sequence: TGTGCCAGCAGCCACACGACTAGCGGGGGATACGAGCAGTACTTC. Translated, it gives CASSHTTSGGYEQYF.

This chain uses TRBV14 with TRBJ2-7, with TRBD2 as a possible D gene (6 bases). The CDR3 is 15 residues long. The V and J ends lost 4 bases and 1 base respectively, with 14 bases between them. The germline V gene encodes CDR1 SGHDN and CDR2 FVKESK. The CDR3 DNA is TGTGCCAGCAGCCCTAGCGTCGGCGGATCCTACGAGCAGTACTTC. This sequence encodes CASSPSVGGSYEQYF. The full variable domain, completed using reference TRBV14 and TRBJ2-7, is EAGVTQFPSHSVIEKGQTVTLRCDPISGHDNLYWYRRVMGKEIKFLLHFVKESKQDESGMPNNRFLAERTGGTYSTLKVQPAELEDSGVYFCASSPSVGGSYEQYFGPGTRLTVT.

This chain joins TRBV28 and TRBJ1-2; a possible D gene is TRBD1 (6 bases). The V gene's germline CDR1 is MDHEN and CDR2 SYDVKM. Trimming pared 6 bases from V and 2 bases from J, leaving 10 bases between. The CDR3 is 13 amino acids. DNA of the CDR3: TGTGCCAGCAGCCGCGACAGGAACTATGGCTACACCTTC. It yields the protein CASSRDRNYGYTF.

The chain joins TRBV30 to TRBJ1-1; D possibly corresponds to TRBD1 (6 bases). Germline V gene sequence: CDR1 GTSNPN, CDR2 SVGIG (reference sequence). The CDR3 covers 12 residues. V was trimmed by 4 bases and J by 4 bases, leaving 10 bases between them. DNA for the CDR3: TGTGCCTGGAACAGGGAGAGCACTGAAGCTTTCTTT. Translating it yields CAWNRESTEAFF. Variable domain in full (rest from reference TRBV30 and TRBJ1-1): SQTIHQWPATLVQPVGSPLSLECTVEGTSNPNLYWYRQAAGRGLQLLFYSVGIGQISSEVPQNLSASRPQDRQFILSSKKLLLSDSGFYLCAWNRESTEAFFGQGTRLTVV.

The CDR3 spells CASSYPGTGLTEPLEAFF. CDR3 nucleotide sequence: TGTGCCAGCAGTTACCCCGGGACAGGCCTAACCGAACCCCTTGAAGCTTTCTTT. V is TRBV6-2 or TRBV6-3 and J is TRBJ1-1, with 8 bases identical to TRBD1. With V trimmed by 2 bases and J by 7 bases, 18 bases remained unmatched. This CDR3 comprises 18 residues. CDR1 is MNHEY and CDR2 is SVGEGT in the germline V gene.

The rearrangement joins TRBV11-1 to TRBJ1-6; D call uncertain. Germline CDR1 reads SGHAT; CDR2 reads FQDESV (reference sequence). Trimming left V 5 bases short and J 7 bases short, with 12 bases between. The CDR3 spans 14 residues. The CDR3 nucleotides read TGTGCCAGCAGCCGAACGACTGGGAATTCACCCCTCCACTTT. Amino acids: CASSRTTGNSPLHF.

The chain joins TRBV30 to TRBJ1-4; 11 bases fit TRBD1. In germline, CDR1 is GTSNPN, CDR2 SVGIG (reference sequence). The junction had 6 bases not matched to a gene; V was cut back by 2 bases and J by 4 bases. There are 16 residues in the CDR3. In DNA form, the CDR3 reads TGTGCCTGGAGTAGGGGACAGGGGGGAGGTAATGAAAAACTGTTTTTT. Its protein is CAWSRGQGGGNEKLFF.

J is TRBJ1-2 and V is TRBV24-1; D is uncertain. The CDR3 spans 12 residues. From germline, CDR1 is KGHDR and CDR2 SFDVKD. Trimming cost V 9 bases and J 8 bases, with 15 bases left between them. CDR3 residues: CATGGRAGGYTF. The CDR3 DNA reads TGTGCCACCGGTGGGAGGGCTGGCGGCTACACCTTC.

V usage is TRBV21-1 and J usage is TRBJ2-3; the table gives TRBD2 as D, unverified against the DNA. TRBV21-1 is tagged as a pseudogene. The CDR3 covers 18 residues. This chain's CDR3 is CASSKALSLPPLEDTQYF. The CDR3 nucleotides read TGTGCCAGCAGCAAAGCGCTATCGCTACCCCCCTTAGAGGATACGCAGTATTTT.

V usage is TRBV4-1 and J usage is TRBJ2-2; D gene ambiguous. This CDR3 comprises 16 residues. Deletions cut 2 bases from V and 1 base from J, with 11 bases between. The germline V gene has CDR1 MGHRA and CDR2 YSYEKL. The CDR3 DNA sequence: TGCGCCAGCAGCCAATCGAGACTCGGGAACACCGGGGAGCTGTTTTTT. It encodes CASSQSRLGNTGELFF.

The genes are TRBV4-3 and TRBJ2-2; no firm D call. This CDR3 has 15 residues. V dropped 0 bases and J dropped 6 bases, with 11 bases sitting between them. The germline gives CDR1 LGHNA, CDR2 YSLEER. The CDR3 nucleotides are TGCGCCAGCAGCCAAGATTGGCGGCTGTCCGGGGAGCTGTTTTTT. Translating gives CASSQDWRLSGELFF.

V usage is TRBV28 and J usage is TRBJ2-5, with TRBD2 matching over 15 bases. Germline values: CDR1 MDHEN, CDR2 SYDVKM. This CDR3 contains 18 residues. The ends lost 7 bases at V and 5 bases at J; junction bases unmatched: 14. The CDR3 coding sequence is TGTGCCAGCAAGCCGGGACTAGCGGGGGGCGTAAGGATGGAGACCCAGTACTTC. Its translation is CASKPGLAGGVRMETQYF. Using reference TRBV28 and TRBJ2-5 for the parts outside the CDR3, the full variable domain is DVKVTQSSRYLVKRTGEKVFLECVQDMDHENMFWYRQDPGLGLRLIYFSYDVKMKEKGDIPEGYSVSREKKERFSLILESASTNQTSMYLCASKPGLAGGVRMETQYFGPGTRLLVL.

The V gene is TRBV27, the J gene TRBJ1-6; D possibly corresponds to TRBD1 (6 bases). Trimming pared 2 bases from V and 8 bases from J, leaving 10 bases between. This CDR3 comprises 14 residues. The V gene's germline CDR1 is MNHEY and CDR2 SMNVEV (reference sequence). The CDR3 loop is CASSLGGADSPLHF. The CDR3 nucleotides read TGTGCCAGCAGTTTAGGGGGCGCGGATTCACCCCTCCACTTT.

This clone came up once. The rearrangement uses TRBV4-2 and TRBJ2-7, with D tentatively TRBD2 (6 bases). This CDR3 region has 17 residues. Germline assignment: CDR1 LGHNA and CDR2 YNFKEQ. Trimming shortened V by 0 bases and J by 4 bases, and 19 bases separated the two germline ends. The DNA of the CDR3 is TGTGCCAGCAGCCAAGAAGGAGGGAGCCGGCCGGTTTACGAGCAGTACTTC. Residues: CASSQEGGSRPVYEQYF.